This passage covers 5 T cell receptor beta chains from one sample sequenced in a study of shared clonotypes between healthy human individuals. Using immunoSEQ multiplex PCR, the repertoire was profiled, and TCRdb retains in-frame clones only, with some absent. The top ten clones hold approximately 1.5% of a sample with about a million clones, 70% to 80% of them seen once. Sequencing input: memory CD4+ T cells sorted from blood. Stated subset: CD45RA-negative fraction. These receptors all come from a man between 18 and 29 years old in good health.

In regard to this clone: A far bigger clonotype differs at one base, so this is likely a read error. The chain links TRBV11-2 to TRBJ2-2, with D uncertain. The CDR3 is 12 amino acids. The germline V gene has CDR1 SGHAT and CDR2 FQNNGV. Between the trimmed V and J ends, which lost 2 bases and 7 bases, there was a span of 5 bases. The CDR3 DNA sequence: TGTGCCAGCAGCTTAAACGTCGGGGAGCTGTTTTTT. As protein: CASSLNVGELFF.

V gene TRBV9 combines with J gene TRBJ2-1, with D possibly called TRBD1 or TRBD2 (7 bases each). CDR3 length equals 15 residues. Germline values: CDR1 SGDLS, CDR2 YYNGEE. V was clipped by 0 bases and J by 7 bases, with 14 bases between them. The CDR3 sequence is CASSVEGRGGNEQFF. The CDR3 DNA reads as TGTGCCAGCAGCGTAGAAGGCAGGGGGGGAAATGAGCAGTTCTTC.

The genes are TRBV5-1 and TRBJ2-1, with TRBD2 matching 8 bases. Germline V gene sequence: CDR1 SGHRS, CDR2 YFSETQ. With V trimmed by 0 bases and J by 2 bases, 4 bases remained unmatched. The CDR3 covers 16 residues. Written as DNA, the CDR3 is TGCGCCAGCAGCTTGGGGGGACTAGACACCTACAATGAGCAGTTCTTC. It specifies CASSLGGLDTYNEQFF.

The chain has TRBV4-3 and TRBJ2-1, with D tentatively TRBD1 (6 bases). Per the germline V gene, CDR1 is LGHNA and CDR2 is YSLEER. The CDR3 loop spans 16 amino acids. Trimming took off 1 base at V and 7 bases at J, with 17 bases between the two ends. Here the CDR3 reads CASSQGNRVLGNEQFF. The DNA of the CDR3 is TGCGCCAGCAGCCAAGGAAACAGGGTATTAGGAAATGAGCAGTTCTTC.

This clone occurred a few times. V usage is TRBV5-6 and J usage is TRBJ2-5; D is ambiguous. Germline assignment: CDR1 SGHDT and CDR2 YYEEEE. The V gene lost 0 bases and the J gene lost 5 bases, with 5 bases spanning the gap. CDR3 size: 12 residues. The CDR3 region is CASSLALETQYF. DNA for the CDR3: TGTGCCAGCAGCTTGGCCTTGGAGACCCAGTACTTC. Combining the CDR3 with reference TRBV5-6 and TRBJ2-5 gives the whole variable domain DAGVTQSPTHLIKTRGQQVTLRCSPKSGHDTVSWYQQALGQGPQFIFQYYEEEERQRGNFPDRFSGHQFPNYSSELNVNALLLGDSALYLCASSLALETQYFGPGTRLLVL.